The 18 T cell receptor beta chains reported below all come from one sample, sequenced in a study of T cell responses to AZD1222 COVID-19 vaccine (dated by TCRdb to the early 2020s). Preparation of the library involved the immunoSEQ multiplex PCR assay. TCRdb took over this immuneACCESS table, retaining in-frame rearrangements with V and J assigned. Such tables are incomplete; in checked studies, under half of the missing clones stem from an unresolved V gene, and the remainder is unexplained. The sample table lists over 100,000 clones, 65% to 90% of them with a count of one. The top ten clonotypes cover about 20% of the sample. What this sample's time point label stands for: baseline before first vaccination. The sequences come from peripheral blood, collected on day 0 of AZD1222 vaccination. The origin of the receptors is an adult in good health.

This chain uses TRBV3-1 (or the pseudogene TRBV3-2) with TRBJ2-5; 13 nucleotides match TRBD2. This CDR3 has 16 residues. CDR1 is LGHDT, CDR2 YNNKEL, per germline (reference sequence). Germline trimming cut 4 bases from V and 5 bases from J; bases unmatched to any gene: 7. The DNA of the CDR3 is TGTGCCAGCAGCCTCGGACTAGCGGGGGCTGGGGAGACCCAGTACTTC. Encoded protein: CASSLGLAGAGETQYF.

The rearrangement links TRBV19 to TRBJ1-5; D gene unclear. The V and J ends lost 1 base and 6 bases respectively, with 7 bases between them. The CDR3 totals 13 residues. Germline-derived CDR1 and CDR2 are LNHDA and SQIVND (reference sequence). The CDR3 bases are TGTGCCAGTAGTATAGGAGGGAGTCAGCCCCAGCATTTT. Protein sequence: CASSIGGSQPQHF.

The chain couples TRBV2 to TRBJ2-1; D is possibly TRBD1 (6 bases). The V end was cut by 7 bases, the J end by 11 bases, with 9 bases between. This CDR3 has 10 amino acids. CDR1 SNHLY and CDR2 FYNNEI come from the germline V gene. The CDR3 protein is CASTQGKQFF. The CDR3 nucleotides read TGTGCCAGCACACAGGGCAAGCAGTTCTTC.

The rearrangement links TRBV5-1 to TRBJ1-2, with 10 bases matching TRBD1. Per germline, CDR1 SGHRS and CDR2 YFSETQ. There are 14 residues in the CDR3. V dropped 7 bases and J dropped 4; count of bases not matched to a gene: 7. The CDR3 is CASQPGQGSYGYTF. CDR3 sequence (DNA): TGCGCCAGCCAACCGGGACAGGGGTCCTATGGCTACACCTTC. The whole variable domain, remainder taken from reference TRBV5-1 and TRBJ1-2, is KAGVTQTPRYLIKTRGQQVTLSCSPISGHRSVSWYQQTPGQGLQFLFEYFSETQRNKGNFPGRFSGRQFSNSRSEMNVSTLELGDSALYLCASQPGQGSYGYTFGSGTRLTVV.

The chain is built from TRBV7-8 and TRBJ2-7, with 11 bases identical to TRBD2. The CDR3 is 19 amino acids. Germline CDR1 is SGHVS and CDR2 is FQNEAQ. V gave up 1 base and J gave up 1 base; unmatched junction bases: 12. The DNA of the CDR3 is TGTGCCAGCAGCTTAGTTGGTAGCGTGGGGACTAGCGGATCCTACGAGCAGTACTTC. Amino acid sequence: CASSLVGSVGTSGSYEQYF.

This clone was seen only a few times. The CDR3 region is CASSLAHVRRGYTF. The CDR3 nucleotides read TGTGCCAGCAGCTTAGCCCACGTCCGGCGTGGCTACACCTTC. The chain uses TRBV7-8 and TRBJ1-2; D gene unclear. V lost 0 bases and J 7 bases, leaving 12 bases between the germline ends. Germline CDR1 reads SGHVS; CDR2 reads FQNEAQ. CDR3 size: 14 residues.

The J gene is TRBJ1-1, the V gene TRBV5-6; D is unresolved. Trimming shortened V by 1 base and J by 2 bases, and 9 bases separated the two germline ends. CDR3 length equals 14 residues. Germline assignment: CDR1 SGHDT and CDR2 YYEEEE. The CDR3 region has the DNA TGTGCCAGCAGCTTGATACAGCCTAACACTGAAGCTTTCTTT. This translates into CASSLIQPNTEAFF.

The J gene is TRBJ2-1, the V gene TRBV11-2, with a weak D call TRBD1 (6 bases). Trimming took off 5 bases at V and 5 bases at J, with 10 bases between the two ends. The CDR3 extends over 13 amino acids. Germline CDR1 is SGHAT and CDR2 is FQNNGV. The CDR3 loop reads CASSPGQNNEQFF. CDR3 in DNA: TGTGCCAGCAGCCCAGGACAGAACAATGAGCAGTTCTTC.

CDR3 bases: TGTGCCAGCTCACGACTGGGAGAGACCCAGTACTTC. This codes for CASSRLGETQYF. The V and J genes are TRBV18 and TRBJ2-5; D is unclear. The CDR3 consists of 12 residues. The V end lost 4 bases, the J end lost 4 bases, and 7 bases lay between the germline ends. Germline V lookup: CDR1 KGHSH, CDR2 LQKENI.

Written as DNA, the CDR3 is TGTGCCTGGAGTGTAGGTAAAGGTAGGGCTGAAGCTTTCTTT. Translation: CAWSVGKGRAEAFF. This chain uses TRBV30 with TRBJ1-1; D unclear. V gave up 0 bases and J gave up 6 bases, with 14 bases separating them. Germline V gene sequence: CDR1 GTSNPN, CDR2 SVGIG (reference sequence). The CDR3 spans 14 residues.

CDR3 loop: CAISKNRGEGTEAFF. CDR3 nucleotides: TGTGCCATCAGTAAGAACAGGGGCGAGGGCACTGAAGCTTTCTTT. The chain joins TRBV10-3 to TRBJ1-1; 7 positions agree with TRBD1. Germline V gene sequence: CDR1 ENHRY, CDR2 SYGVKD. Unmatched junction bases numbered 10, after V lost 5 bases and J lost 4 bases. The CDR3 covers 15 residues.

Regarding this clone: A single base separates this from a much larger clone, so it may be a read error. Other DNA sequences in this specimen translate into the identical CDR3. DNA for the CDR3: TGTGCCAGCACCCCCCCCGGACCGGGGGGCTCACCCCTCCACTTT. Amino acid sequence: CASTPPGPGGSPLHF. V gene TRBV21-1 combines with J gene TRBJ1-6. TRBV21-1 constitutes a pseudogene. The CDR3 is made up of 15 amino acids.

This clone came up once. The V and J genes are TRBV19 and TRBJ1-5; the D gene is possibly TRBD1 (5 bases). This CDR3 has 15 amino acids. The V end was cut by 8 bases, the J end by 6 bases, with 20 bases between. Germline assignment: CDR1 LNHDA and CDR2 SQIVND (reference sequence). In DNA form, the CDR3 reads TGTGCCAGTTTGAGAAGCACCCTAGACAGTCAGCCCCAGCATTTT. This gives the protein CASLRSTLDSQPQHF.

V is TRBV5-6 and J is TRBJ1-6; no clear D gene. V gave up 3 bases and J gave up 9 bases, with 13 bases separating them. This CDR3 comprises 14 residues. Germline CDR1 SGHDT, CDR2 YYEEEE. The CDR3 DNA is TGTGCCAGCAGCTCCGGAGCTAAGGCTTCACCCCTCCACTTT. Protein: CASSSGAKASPLHF.

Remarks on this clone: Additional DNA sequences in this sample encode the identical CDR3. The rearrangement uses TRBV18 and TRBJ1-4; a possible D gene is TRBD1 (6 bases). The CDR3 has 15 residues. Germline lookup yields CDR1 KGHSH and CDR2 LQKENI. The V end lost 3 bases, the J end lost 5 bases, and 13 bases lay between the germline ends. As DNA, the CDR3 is TGTGCCAGCTCACCTACCGGGGGCACGAATGAAAAACTGTTTTTT. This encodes CASSPTGGTNEKLFF.

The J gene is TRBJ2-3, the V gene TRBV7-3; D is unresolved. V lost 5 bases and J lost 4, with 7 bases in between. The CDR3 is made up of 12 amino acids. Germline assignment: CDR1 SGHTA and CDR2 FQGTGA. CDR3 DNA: TGTGCCAGCAGCCTCCCCGCAGATACGCAGTATTTT. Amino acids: CASSLPADTQYF.

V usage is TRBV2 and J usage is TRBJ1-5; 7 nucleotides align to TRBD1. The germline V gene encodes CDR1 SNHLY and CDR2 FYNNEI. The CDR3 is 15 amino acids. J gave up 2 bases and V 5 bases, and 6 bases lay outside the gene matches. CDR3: CASSSQGSGNQPQHF. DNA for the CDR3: TGTGCCAGCAGTTCACAGGGGAGTGGCAATCAGCCCCAGCATTTT.

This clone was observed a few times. The CDR3 DNA is TGTGCCAGCAGCCCATCGGGGGGTGGCGGCTACACCTTC. The encoded protein is CASSPSGGGGYTF. The rearrangement joins TRBV9 to TRBJ1-2; D might be TRBD1 (5 bases). Germline CDR1 reads SGDLS; CDR2 reads YYNGEE. The CDR3 loop spans 13 amino acids. The V end was cut by 4 bases, the J end by 8 bases, with 15 bases between.